The sequence of this T cell receptor (beta chain) was determined in a study of T cells after posttransplantation cyclophosphamide. Busulfan-fludarabine conditioning, marrow transplant, and cyclophosphamide on days +3 and +4 were administered. The protocol was immunoSEQ multiplex PCR, while the TCRdb copy is restricted to in-frame clones and leaves out a portion. The repertoire holds 6,000 to 7,000 clones, 70% to 85% seen once, with 20% to 25% in the top ten. V lost 5 bases and J lost 7; bases outside the gene matches: 11. The germline CDR1 and CDR2 sequences are LNHNV and YYDKDF (reference sequence). CDR3 length: 15 amino acids.

The sample consisted of PBMCs, taken after allogeneic stem cell transplant with posttransplant cyclophosphamide. This TCR derives from a female patient aged 50-59 years who received an allogeneic stem cell transplant from a related donor, was CMV-positive, and had no GVHD. Some T cells may be supplied by the graft donor. The chain couples TRBV15 to TRBJ2-1, with TRBD1 matching 7 bases. CDR3 in DNA: TGTGCCACCAGCCTTAGGGGGCCCCTTAAGAATGAGCAGTTCTTC. Translated, it gives CATSLRGPLKNEQFF. The full variable domain, in which reference TRBV15 and TRBJ2-1 provide the parts outside the CDR3, is DAMVIQNPRYQVTQFGKPVTLSCSQTLNHNVMYWYQQKSSQAPKLLFHYYDKDFNNEADTPDNFQSRRPNTSFCFLDIRSPGLGDTAMYLCATSLRGPLKNEQFFGPGTRLTVL.